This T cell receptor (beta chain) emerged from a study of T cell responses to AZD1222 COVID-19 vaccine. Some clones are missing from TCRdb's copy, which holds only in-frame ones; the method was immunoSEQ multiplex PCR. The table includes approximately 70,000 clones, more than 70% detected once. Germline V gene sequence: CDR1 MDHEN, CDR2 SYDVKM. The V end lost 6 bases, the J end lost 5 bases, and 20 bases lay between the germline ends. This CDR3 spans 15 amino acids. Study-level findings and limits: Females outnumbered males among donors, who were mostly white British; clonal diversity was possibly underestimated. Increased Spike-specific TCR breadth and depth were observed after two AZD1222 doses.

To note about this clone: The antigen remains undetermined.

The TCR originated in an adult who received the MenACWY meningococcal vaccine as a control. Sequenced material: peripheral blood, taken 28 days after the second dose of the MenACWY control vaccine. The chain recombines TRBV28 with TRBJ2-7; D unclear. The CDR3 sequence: CASSPPPAAWDEQYF. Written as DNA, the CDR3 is TGTGCCAGCAGCCCCCCCCCTGCGGCGTGGGACGAGCAGTACTTC.